A single sample gave rise to the 15 T cell receptor beta chains below, sequenced in a study of a mutant IDH1 vaccine in newly diagnosed glioma. TCRdb keeps only in-frame clones here, not all; method: immunoSEQ multiplex PCR. The repertoire holds tens of thousands of clones, with 81% as singletons. Time point meaning: week 47, end of study. Vaccine doses each comprised 300 ug of mutant IDH1 20-mer peptide, with topical imiquimod. For these TCRs, the target antigens are not known. The sequencing here drew on PBMCs, taken from a glioma patient whose treatment included an IDH1 peptide vaccine. These receptors all come from a man in his forties or fifties with glioma.

The CDR3 here is CAWKLTGAYGYTF. Written as DNA, the CDR3 is TGTGCCTGGAAGTTGACAGGAGCATATGGCTACACCTTC. The chain carries TRBV30 and TRBJ1-2, with TRBD1 as a possible D gene (6 bases). V was clipped by 4 bases and J by 5 bases, with 14 bases between them. The V gene's germline CDR1 is GTSNPN and CDR2 SVGIG (reference sequence). The CDR3 covers 13 residues.

The CDR3 DNA is TGTGCCAGTAGTACAGACTATAGCAATCAGCCCCAGCATTTT. As protein: CASSTDYSNQPQHF. The chain carries TRBV19 and TRBJ1-5; D call uncertain. Looked up from germline, CDR1 is LNHDA and CDR2 is SQIVND (reference sequence). CDR3 length equals 14 residues. Trimming cost V 4 bases and J 0 bases, with 7 bases left between them.

The V and J genes are TRBV9 and TRBJ2-7, with D unclear. Trimming left V 4 bases short and J 0 bases short, with 11 bases between. CDR3 length equals 14 residues. CDR1 SGDLS and CDR2 YYNGEE come from the germline V gene. The CDR3 loop is CASSRNSGSYEQYF. CDR3 coding DNA: TGTGCCAGCAGCCGAAACTCCGGCTCCTACGAGCAGTACTTC.

The CDR3 DNA reads TGTGCCTGGCTAGAAGCTACGCAGTATTTT. Its translation: CAWLEATQYF. The chain couples TRBV30 to TRBJ2-3; D is ambiguous. The CDR3 loop spans 10 amino acids. V was cut by 5 bases and J by 8 bases, with 8 bases left in between. Germline V gives CDR1 GTSNPN, CDR2 SVGIG (reference sequence).

The chain joins TRBV7-2 to TRBJ1-1, with D perhaps matching TRBD1 (6 bases). The length of the CDR3 is 14 residues. Germline V gene lookup returns CDR1 SGHTA and CDR2 FQGNSA. The V end lost 1 base, the J end lost 8 bases, and 14 bases lay between the germline ends. The CDR3 DNA sequence: TGTGCCAGCAGCTTAGAGGGGGGAAGGACCGAAGCTTTCTTT. The encoded protein is CASSLEGGRTEAFF.

V and J are TRBV6-5 and TRBJ1-4; D gene ambiguous. V was clipped by 0 bases and J by 0 bases, with 5 bases between them. The CDR3 has 15 amino acids. Germline V gives CDR1 MNHEY, CDR2 SVGAGI. The CDR3: CASSYSWTTNEKLFF. Here the CDR3 DNA reads TGTGCCAGCAGTTACTCGTGGACAACTAATGAAAAACTGTTTTTT.

This chain joins TRBV7-2 and TRBJ2-7; 9 bases are shared with TRBD1. This CDR3 has 15 residues. V lost 5 bases, J lost 4 bases, and 9 bases stayed unmatched. Germline V gene lookup returns CDR1 SGHTA and CDR2 FQGNSA. This chain's CDR3 is CASSTTGGASYEQYF. The CDR3 DNA follows: TGTGCCAGCAGCACAACAGGGGGCGCTTCTTACGAGCAGTACTTC.

This chain connects TRBV29-1 to TRBJ2-5; tentatively, D is TRBD1 (6 bases). V was pared by 5 bases and J by 4 bases, with 14 bases between. Looked up from germline, CDR1 is SQVTM and CDR2 is ANQGSEA. The CDR3 covers 13 residues. The DNA for the CDR3 is TGCAGCGTTTTAAACAGGGATTCAGAGACCCAGTACTTC. Its protein product is CSVLNRDSETQYF. Variable domain in full (rest from reference TRBV29-1 and TRBJ2-5): SAVISQKPSRDICQRGTSLTIQCQVDSQVTMMFWYRQQPGQSLTLIATANQGSEATYESGFVIDKFPISRPNLTFSTLTVSNMSPEDSSIYLCSVLNRDSETQYFGPGTRLLVL.

This clone ranks as medium-sized (0.01 to 0.1%). J is TRBJ2-3 and V is TRBV4-2; 11 bases are a match to TRBD2. The CDR3 sequence is 19 residues long. Germline CDR1 LGHNA, CDR2 YNFKEQ. V gave up 1 base and J gave up 0 bases; unmatched junction bases: 9. The CDR3 nucleotides are TGTGCCAGCAGCCAAGGGGAGGCTAGCGGGAGGTTGAGCACAGATACGCAGTATTTT. It codes for CASSQGEASGRLSTDTQYF.

This chain joins TRBV5-1 and TRBJ2-7; 7 nucleotides agree with TRBD1. CDR3 length equals 15 residues. J gave up 1 base and V 3 bases, and 7 bases lay outside the gene matches. Looked up from germline, CDR1 is SGHRS and CDR2 is YFSETQ. CDR3 sequence: CASSSRQGTSYEQYF. The CDR3 DNA reads TGCGCCAGCAGCTCCAGACAGGGCACATCCTACGAGCAGTACTTC. The whole variable domain, filled in from reference TRBV5-1 and TRBJ2-7, reads KAGVTQTPRYLIKTRGQQVTLSCSPISGHRSVSWYQQTPGQGLQFLFEYFSETQRNKGNFPGRFSGRQFSNSRSEMNVSTLELGDSALYLCASSSRQGTSYEQYFGPGTRLTVT.

By share of the sample, this clone is large (0.1 to 1%). This chain joins TRBV4-1 and TRBJ2-5; 10 nucleotides line up with TRBD2. Germline assignment: CDR1 MGHRA and CDR2 YSYEKL. Trimming at V came to 2 bases and at J to 2 bases, leaving 2 bases not matched to a gene. The CDR3 is made up of 15 amino acids. CDR3 in amino acids: CASSQLAGEQETQYF. CDR3 coding DNA: TGCGCCAGCAGCCAACTAGCGGGGGAGCAAGAGACCCAGTACTTC.

This clone has just a few counts. V is TRBV29-1 and J is TRBJ1-1; D is perhaps TRBD1 (6 bases). Trimming cost V 4 bases and J 8 bases, with 8 bases left between them. This CDR3 spans 10 amino acids. Germline V gene data show CDR1 as SQVTM and CDR2 as ANQGSEA. CDR3 sequence reads: CSVADSEAFF. CDR3 bases: TGCAGCGTTGCGGACAGCGAAGCTTTCTTT.

V usage is TRBV2 and J usage is TRBJ1-5; 9 positions match TRBD1. The CDR3 is 15 residues long. Germline CDR1 and CDR2: SNHLY and FYNNEI. V shed 1 base and J 5 bases; nucleotides not matched to a gene: 3. The CDR3 DNA reads TGTGCCAGCAGTGAAGTGGGACAGGGTCATCAGCCCCAGCATTTT. Its protein is CASSEVGQGHQPQHF.

This clone was found a few times. The chain joins TRBV7-2 to TRBJ2-7; D ambiguous. V lost 7 bases to trimming and J lost 0 bases, with 16 bases between them. The germline gives CDR1 SGHTA, CDR2 FQGNSA. The CDR3 length is 15 residues. The CDR3 region is CASTINSSPSYEQYF. The CDR3 region has the DNA TGTGCCAGCACGATAAACAGTTCCCCCTCCTACGAGCAGTACTTC.

This sequence joins TRBV18 and TRBJ2-7; 12 bases are shared with TRBD2. Germline CDR1 and CDR2: KGHSH and LQKENI. CDR3 length: 17 residues. J lost 0 bases, V lost 0 bases, and 3 bases had no gene match. This CDR3 is CASSPPRTSGNSYEQYF. CDR3 DNA sequence: TGTGCCAGCTCACCACCGAGGACTAGCGGGAACTCCTACGAGCAGTACTTC. Full variable domain (missing parts from reference TRBV18 and TRBJ2-7): NAGVMQNPRHLVRRRGQEARLRCSPMKGHSHVYWYRQLPEEGLKFMVYLQKENIIDESGMPKERFSAEFPKEGPSILRIQQVVRGDSAAYFCASSPPRTSGNSYEQYFGPGTRLTVT.